Below are 27 T cell receptor beta chains sequenced from a single sample in a study of blood T cells in healthy people across ages. A J-beta primer mix and a sample-barcoded 5' primer were used in a second PCR of about 7 to 12 cycles. TCRdb reprocessed the 5' RACE reads with MiXCR, giving one entry per CDR3 protein. This table holds 700,000 or so distinct CDR3 sequences, about 20% found once. Sequenced material: blood. These receptors were collected from a man aged 65 to 79 in good health.

The chain is built from TRBV24-1 and TRBJ2-1; TRBD1 aligns across 8 bases. The CDR3 contains 16 residues. From germline, CDR1 is KGHDR and CDR2 SFDVKD. The J segment lost 3 bases and the V segment lost 3 bases, leaving 6 bases of the junction unmatched. This CDR3 reads CATSDLPGQGYNEQFF. CDR3 nucleotide sequence: TGTGCCACCAGTGATCTTCCAGGACAGGGCTACAATGAGCAGTTCTTC.

This chain joins TRBV7-9 and TRBJ1-1, with a weak D call TRBD1 (5 bases). Trimming took 4 bases from V and 5 from J, leaving 14 bases between them. The CDR3 is made up of 14 amino acids. Germline V gene lookup returns CDR1 SEHNR and CDR2 FQNEAQ (reference sequence). The CDR3 DNA sequence: TGTGCCAGCAGCTCAGACAGCTATAGTACTGAAGCTTTCTTT. Protein: CASSSDSYSTEAFF.

The chain combines TRBV12-3 or TRBV12-4 with TRBJ2-5; D remains unclear. The DNA end is a closer match to TRBJ2-7, so the J assignment may be wrong. This CDR3 comprises 14 residues. The CDR3 protein is CASSLGAATYEQYF. CDR3 DNA: TGTGCCAGCAGTTTAGGGGCAGCTACCTACGAGCAGTACTTC.

This clonotype was detected many times. The junction departs from germline at one end; a sequencing error may be responsible. The J gene is TRBJ2-5, the V gene TRBV6-2 or TRBV6-3; 8 bases are a match to TRBD2. The germline V gene encodes CDR1 MNHEY and CDR2 SVGEGT. This CDR3 is built from 12 residues. The CDR3 nucleotides read TGCGCCAGCAGCCGGGGGGGAGAGACCCAGTACTTC. This translates into CASSRGGETQYF.

The genes are TRBV28 and TRBJ1-3, with D uncertain. Germline V CDR1 and CDR2: MDHEN, SYDVKM. The V end lost 5 bases, the J end lost 9 bases, and 17 bases lay between the germline ends. CDR3 length: 14 residues. CDR3 DNA: TGTGCCAGCAGTGTTCCGTCATCAAGTAGCACCATATATTTT. Its protein is CASSVPSSSSTIYF.

The CDR3 DNA reads TGTGCCAGCAGCACGCGACAGGGGGATCAGCCCCAGCATTTT. Translated, it gives CASSTRQGDQPQHF. The chain joins TRBV7-2 to TRBJ1-5; the match to TRBD1 covers 9 bases. Germline V lookup: CDR1 SGHTA, CDR2 FQGNSA. The J segment lost 5 bases and the V segment lost 5 bases, leaving 4 bases of the junction unmatched. The CDR3 totals 14 residues.

This rearrangement joins TRBV12-3 or TRBV12-4 to TRBJ2-1; 7 nucleotides line up with TRBD1. The J call may be wrong; the DNA end is better matched by TRBJ2-7. The CDR3 covers 14 residues. The CDR3 DNA follows: TGTGCCAGCAGTTCCGGGACAGAGGACTACGAGCAGTACTTC. Protein: CASSSGTEDYEQYF.

This rearrangement joins TRBV7-2 to TRBJ1-1; 7 bases are shared with TRBD1. This CDR3 is built from 15 residues. V was clipped by 5 bases and J by 0 bases; unmatched bases: 6. The germline V gene encodes CDR1 SGHTA and CDR2 FQGNSA. In DNA, the CDR3 is TGTGCCAGCAGCACCCCGACAGGGATGAACACTGAAGCTTTCTTT. It codes for CASSTPTGMNTEAFF.

In its sample, this clonotype was seen once. The rearrangement uses TRBV7-6 and TRBJ2-1, with a possible D match to TRBD2 (5 bases). CDR3 length: 15 amino acids. Trimming pared 4 bases from V and 6 bases from J, leaving 16 bases between. Germline V lookup: CDR1 SGHVS, CDR2 FNYEAQ. Here the CDR3 reads CASSSSGGLVNEQFF. The CDR3 nucleotides are TGTGCCAGCAGCTCAAGCGGTGGTCTAGTCAATGAGCAGTTCTTC.

In this sample, this clonotype turned up a few times. The chain joins TRBV20-1 to TRBJ2-2; D is perhaps TRBD1 or TRBD2 (5 bases each). The CDR3 spans 15 residues. Germline CDR1 and CDR2: DFQATT and SNEGSKA (reference sequence). The V end was cut by 4 bases, the J end by 5 bases, with 17 bases between. The CDR3, as DNA: TGCAGTGCTAATCAAGCAGGGTGGGGGACCGGGGAGCTGTTTTTT. Encoded protein: CSANQAGWGTGELFF.

This clonotype was detected a few times. The rearrangement joins TRBV18 to TRBJ1-6; D is ambiguous. CDR1 is KGHSH, CDR2 LQKENI, per germline. Trimming shortened V by 3 bases and J by 5 bases, and 11 bases separated the two germline ends. CDR3 length: 15 amino acids. CDR3 sequence: CASSPLGGNNSPLHF. In nucleotides, the CDR3 is TGTGCCAGCTCACCGTTGGGAGGGAATAATTCACCCCTCCACTTT. The full variable domain, with the rest looked up from reference TRBV18 and TRBJ1-6, is NAGVMQNPRHLVRRRGQEARLRCSPMKGHSHVYWYRQLPEEGLKFMVYLQKENIIDESGMPKERFSAEFPKEGPSILRIQQVVRGDSAAYFCASSPLGGNNSPLHFGNGTRLTVT.

This clonotype was counted only a few times. The rearrangement joins TRBV27 to TRBJ2-1; 7 nucleotides match TRBD1. The trim removed 3 bases at V and 4 bases at J, leaving 3 bases unmatched. The CDR3 extends over 14 amino acids. Germline lookup yields CDR1 MNHEY and CDR2 SMNVEV (reference sequence). The CDR3 DNA follows: TGTGCCAGCAGTTTTGGCAGGGGGTACAATGAGCAGTTCTTC. This translates into CASSFGRGYNEQFF.

This clonotype was counted only a few times. The chain links TRBV20-1 to TRBJ2-5; 7 nucleotides align to TRBD1. TRBJ2-7 matches the DNA end more closely, so the J call is doubtful. The CDR3 loop spans 13 amino acids. Looked up from germline, CDR1 is DFQATT and CDR2 is SNEGSKA (reference sequence). CDR3 residues: CSADPGQTYEQYF. The CDR3 region has the DNA TGCAGTGCTGACCCGGGACAGACCTACGAGCAGTACTTC.

The CDR3: CSARSPDRGAIGYGYTF. For the CDR3, the DNA is TGCAGTGCTAGGAGTCCGGACAGGGGGGCGATTGGCTATGGCTACACCTTC. The chain employs TRBV20-1 and TRBJ1-2; TRBD1 matches at 10 bases. CDR1 is DFQATT, CDR2 SNEGSKA, per germline (reference sequence). The CDR3 covers 17 residues. The J segment lost 4 bases and the V segment lost 3 bases, leaving 14 bases of the junction unmatched.

This clonotype came up many times. The chain combines TRBV5-1 with TRBJ2-1; 10 positions match TRBD2. The CDR3 sequence is 16 residues long. Trimming cost V 0 bases and J 0 bases; bases outside gene matches: 0. Germline CDR1 and CDR2: SGHRS and YFSETQ. The DNA for the CDR3 is TGCGCCAGCAGCTTGGCTAGCGGGAGCTCCTACAATGAGCAGTTCTTC. Translation gives CASSLASGSSYNEQFF.

This clonotype was detected many times. A read error may produce the germline difference seen at one junction end. V and J are TRBV12-3 or TRBV12-4 and TRBJ1-2; 10 nucleotides agree with TRBD1. The CDR3 sequence is 13 residues long. The CDR3 is CASSRDRGYGYTF. CDR3 nucleotide sequence: TGCGCCAGCAGCAGGGACAGGGGCTATGGCTACACCTTC.

This clonotype was seen only a few times. The chain links TRBV20-1 to TRBJ1-6; D not resolved. Looked up from germline, CDR1 is DFQATT and CDR2 is SNEGSKA (reference sequence). The CDR3 extends over 17 amino acids. V was shortened by 5 bases and J by 0 bases, with 17 bases between the two germline ends. The CDR3 loop reads CSAAADGPSSYNSPLHF. The CDR3 nucleotides are TGCAGTGCTGCTGCCGACGGGCCAAGCTCCTATAATTCACCCCTCCACTTT.

The J gene is TRBJ2-5, the V gene TRBV5-1, with D perhaps TRBD1 (5 bases). Germline CDR1 reads SGHRS; CDR2 reads YFSETQ. Between the trimmed V and J ends, which lost 6 bases and 2 bases, there was a span of 14 bases. This CDR3 region has 14 residues. The CDR3 here is CASKRGADQETQYF. Written as DNA, the CDR3 is TGCGCCAGCAAAAGGGGCGCGGATCAAGAGACCCAGTACTTC.

This clonotype has a count of ten or more. J is TRBJ2-5 and V is TRBV7-6; D ambiguous. The CDR3 consists of 11 residues. CDR1 and CDR2 (germline): SGHVS, FNYEAQ. V dropped 6 bases and J dropped 0 bases, with 2 bases sitting between them. CDR3 DNA sequence: TGTGCCAGCAGGAACCAAGAGACCCAGTACTTC. Protein sequence: CASRNQETQYF.

The chain combines TRBV20-1 with TRBJ2-3; D perhaps matches TRBD2 (5 bases). With 1 base removed from V and 2 bases from J, the gap between germline ends came to 13 bases. This CDR3 region has 15 residues. Germline V gene sequence: CDR1 DFQATT, CDR2 SNEGSKA (reference sequence). The DNA for the CDR3 is TGCAGTGCTAGAGGAGCCCTCGGGGTCACAGATACGCAGTATTTT. It encodes CSARGALGVTDTQYF.

A few counts support this clonotype. V is TRBV6-1 and J is TRBJ2-1; 14 nucleotides match TRBD2. The CDR3 is made up of 18 amino acids. V shed 8 bases, J shed 0 bases, and the junction held 9 bases outside the gene matches. Germline CDR1 and CDR2: MNHNS and SASEGT. The CDR3 bases are TGTGCCAGCGCTCCACGGACTAGCGGGGGGAGCTCCTACAATGAGCAGTTCTTC. Translating it yields CASAPRTSGGSSYNEQFF.

The J gene is TRBJ2-7, the V gene TRBV5-1, with D tentatively TRBD1 (5 bases). This CDR3 spans 14 amino acids. CDR1 and CDR2 (germline): SGHRS, YFSETQ. V gave up 0 bases and J gave up 3 bases, with 10 bases separating them. CDR3 residues: CASSLGSGFYEQYF. The CDR3 DNA sequence: TGCGCCAGCAGCTTGGGTTCAGGGTTCTACGAGCAGTACTTC. Filled out from reference TRBV5-1 and TRBJ2-7, the complete variable domain reads KAGVTQTPRYLIKTRGQQVTLSCSPISGHRSVSWYQQTPGQGLQFLFEYFSETQRNKGNFPGRFSGRQFSNSRSEMNVSTLELGDSALYLCASSLGSGFYEQYFGPGTRLTVT.

This chain links TRBV18 with TRBJ1-1; D not resolved. Germline loops: CDR1 KGHSH, CDR2 LQKENI. Trimming removed 1 base from V and 1 base from J, with 7 bases in between. CDR3 length: 14 residues. The CDR3 nucleotides are TGTGCCAGCTCACCACAAAGTTGGAACACTGAAGCTTTCTTT. It codes for CASSPQSWNTEAFF. The variable domain in full, with the rest retrieved from reference TRBV18 and TRBJ1-1, is NAGVMQNPRHLVRRRGQEARLRCSPMKGHSHVYWYRQLPEEGLKFMVYLQKENIIDESGMPKERFSAEFPKEGPSILRIQQVVRGDSAAYFCASSPQSWNTEAFFGQGTRLTVV.

The chain is built from TRBV20-1 and TRBJ2-7; D possibly corresponds to TRBD2 (5 bases). The CDR3 extends over 14 amino acids. V shed 3 bases and J shed 1 base, with 13 bases lying between them. Germline V gene data show CDR1 as DFQATT and CDR2 as SNEGSKA (reference sequence). This chain's CDR3 is CSARSPLVSYEQYF. DNA for the CDR3: TGCAGTGCTAGGTCCCCACTAGTATCCTACGAGCAGTACTTC.

This clonotype was observed at least ten times. The gene calls are TRBV29-1 and TRBJ1-1, with D unresolved. Trimming removed 4 bases from V and 1 base from J, with 4 bases in between. The CDR3 is 11 residues long. From germline, CDR1 is SQVTM and CDR2 ANQGSEA. The CDR3 loop is CSVGRNTEAFF. Written as DNA, the CDR3 is TGCAGCGTTGGTAGGAACACTGAAGCTTTCTTT. Looking up the rest from reference TRBV29-1 and TRBJ1-1 gives the full variable domain: SAVISQKPSRDICQRGTSLTIQCQVDSQVTMMFWYRQQPGQSLTLIATANQGSEATYESGFVIDKFPISRPNLTFSTLTVSNMSPEDSSIYLCSVGRNTEAFFGQGTRLTVV.

This clonotype was detected only a few times. V and J are TRBV5-1 and TRBJ2-5, with TRBD2 matching 12 bases. The last part of the DNA fits TRBJ2-1 better; the J call may be wrong. Per the germline V gene, CDR1 is SGHRS and CDR2 is YFSETQ. The length of the CDR3 is 15 residues. In DNA form, the CDR3 reads TGCGCCAGCAGCTTGGCTAGCGGGAGGGCCCGAGAGCAGTTCTTC. Its translation is CASSLASGRAREQFF.

This clonotype was detected ten times or more. The chain combines TRBV7-9 with TRBJ2-5; the match to TRBD2 covers 7 bases. The CDR3 sequence is 14 residues long. Unmatched junction bases numbered 5, after V lost 5 bases and J lost 2 bases. The germline CDR1 and CDR2 sequences are SEHNR and FQNEAQ (reference sequence). This CDR3 reads CASSRTREQETQYF. The CDR3 DNA follows: TGTGCCAGCAGCCGGACTAGAGAACAAGAGACCCAGTACTTC.